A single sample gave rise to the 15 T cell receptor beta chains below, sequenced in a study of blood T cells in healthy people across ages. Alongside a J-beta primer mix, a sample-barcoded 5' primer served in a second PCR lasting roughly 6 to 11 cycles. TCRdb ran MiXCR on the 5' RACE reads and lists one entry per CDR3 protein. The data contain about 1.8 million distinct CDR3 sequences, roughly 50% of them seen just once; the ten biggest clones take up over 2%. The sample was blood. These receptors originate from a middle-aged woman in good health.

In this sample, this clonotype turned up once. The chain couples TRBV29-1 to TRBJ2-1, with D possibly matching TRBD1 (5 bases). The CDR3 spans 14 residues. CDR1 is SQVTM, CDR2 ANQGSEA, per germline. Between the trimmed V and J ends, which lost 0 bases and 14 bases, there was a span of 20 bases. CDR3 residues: CSVEEGPGTAEKFF. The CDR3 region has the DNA TGCAGCGTTGAAGAGGGGCCGGGCACGGCCGAGAAGTTCTTC.

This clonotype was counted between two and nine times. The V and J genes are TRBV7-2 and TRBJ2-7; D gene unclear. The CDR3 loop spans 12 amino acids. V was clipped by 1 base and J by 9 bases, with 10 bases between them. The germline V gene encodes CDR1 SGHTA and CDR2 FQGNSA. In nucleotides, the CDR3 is TGTGCCAGCAGCTTAGATAGTCTGCGGCAGTACTTC. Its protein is CASSLDSLRQYF.

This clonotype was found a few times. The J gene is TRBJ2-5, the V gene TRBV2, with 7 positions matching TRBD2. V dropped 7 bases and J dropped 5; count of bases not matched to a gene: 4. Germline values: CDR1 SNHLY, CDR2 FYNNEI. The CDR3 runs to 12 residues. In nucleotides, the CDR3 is TGTGCCAGCACGGGGGGTTTGGAGACCCAGTACTTC. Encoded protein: CASTGGLETQYF.

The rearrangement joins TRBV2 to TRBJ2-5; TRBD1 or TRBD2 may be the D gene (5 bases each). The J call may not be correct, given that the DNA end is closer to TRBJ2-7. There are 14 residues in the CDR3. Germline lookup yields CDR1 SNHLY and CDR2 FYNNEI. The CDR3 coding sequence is TGTGCCAGCTCTTGGGACCTGGGCGGCTACGAGCAGTACTTC. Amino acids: CASSWDLGGYEQYF.

The CDR3 sequence: CASSLSGGAVDEQYF. As DNA, the CDR3 is TGTGCCAGCAGCTTAAGCGGGGGGGCCGTAGATGAGCAGTACTTC. The rearrangement joins TRBV7-2 to TRBJ2-7, with TRBD2 matching 10 bases. The J segment lost 7 bases and the V segment lost 2 bases, leaving 8 bases of the junction unmatched. CDR3 length: 15 residues. Germline assignment: CDR1 SGHTA and CDR2 FQGNSA. The full variable domain, with the rest looked up from reference TRBV7-2 and TRBJ2-7, is GAGVSQSPSNKVTEKGKDVELRCDPISGHTALYWYRQSLGQGLEFLIYFQGNSAPDKSGLPSDRFSAERTGGSVSTLTIQRTQQEDSAVYLCASSLSGGAVDEQYFGPGTRLTVT.

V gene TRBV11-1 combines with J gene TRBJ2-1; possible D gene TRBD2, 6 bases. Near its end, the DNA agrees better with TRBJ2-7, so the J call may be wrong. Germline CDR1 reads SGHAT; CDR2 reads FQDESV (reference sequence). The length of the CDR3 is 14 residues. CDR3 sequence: CASRKDYYNYEQYF. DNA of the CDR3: TGTGCCAGCAGAAAGGACTACTATAACTACGAGCAGTACTTC.

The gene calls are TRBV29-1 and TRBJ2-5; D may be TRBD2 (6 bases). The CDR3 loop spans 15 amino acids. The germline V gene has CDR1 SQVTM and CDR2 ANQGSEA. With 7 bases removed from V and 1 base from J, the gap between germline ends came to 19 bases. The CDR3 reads CSAPPTGGLQETQYF. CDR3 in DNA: TGCAGCGCCCCCCCGACCGGGGGTCTCCAAGAGACCCAGTACTTC.

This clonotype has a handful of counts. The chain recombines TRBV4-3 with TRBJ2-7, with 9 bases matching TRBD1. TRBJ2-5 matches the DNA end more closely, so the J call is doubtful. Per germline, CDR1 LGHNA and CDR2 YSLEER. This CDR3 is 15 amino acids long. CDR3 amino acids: CASSPGTGSRKTQYF. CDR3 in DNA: TGCGCCAGCAGCCCCGGGACAGGGAGTCGGAAGACCCAGTACTTC.

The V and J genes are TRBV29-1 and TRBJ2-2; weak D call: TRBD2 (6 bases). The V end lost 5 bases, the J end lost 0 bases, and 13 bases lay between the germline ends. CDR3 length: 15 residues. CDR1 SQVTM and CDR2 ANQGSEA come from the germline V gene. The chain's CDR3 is CSVSSRGANTGELFF. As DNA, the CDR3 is TGCAGCGTTAGTTCGCGGGGCGCGAACACCGGGGAGCTGTTTTTT.

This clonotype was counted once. The CDR3 coding sequence is TGTGCCAGCACGGGGAGCCCAACCTCGACAGATACGCAGTATTTT. This gives the protein CASTGSPTSTDTQYF. The chain couples TRBV12-3 or TRBV12-4 to TRBJ2-3; D is possibly TRBD2 (5 bases). This CDR3 region has 15 residues. V lost 7 bases and J lost 3, with 17 bases in between.

The CDR3 DNA follows: TGCAGCGTTGAGTGGGTTCATCCCGGGACAGCGTGGTCGGCCGGTACGCAGTATTTT. This sequence encodes CSVEWVHPGTAWSAGTQYF. The chain recombines TRBV29-1 with TRBJ2-3, with TRBD1 matching over 7 bases. The CDR3 runs 19 residues. Losses at the gene ends were 3 bases for V and 8 bases for J; bases not matched to a gene: 26. CDR1 is SQVTM and CDR2 is ANQGSEA in the germline V gene.

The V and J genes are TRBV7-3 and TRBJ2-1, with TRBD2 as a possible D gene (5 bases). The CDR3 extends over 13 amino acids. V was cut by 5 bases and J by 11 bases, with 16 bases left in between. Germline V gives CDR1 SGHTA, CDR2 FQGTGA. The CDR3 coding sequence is TGTGCCAGCAGCGCAACACTAGAGAAGAAGCAGTTCTTC. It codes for CASSATLEKKQFF.

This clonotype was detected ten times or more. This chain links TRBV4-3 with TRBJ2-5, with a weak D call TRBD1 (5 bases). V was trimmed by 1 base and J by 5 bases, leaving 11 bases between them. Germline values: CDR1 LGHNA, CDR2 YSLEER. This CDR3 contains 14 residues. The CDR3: CASSQVGVGETQYF. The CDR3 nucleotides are TGCGCCAGCAGCCAAGTAGGGGTCGGGGAGACCCAGTACTTC.

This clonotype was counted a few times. CDR3 loop: CAISDLVGQANNEQYF. In DNA form, the CDR3 reads TGTGCCATCAGTGACCTCGTAGGACAGGCTAACAATGAGCAGTACTTC. The chain has TRBV10-3 and TRBJ2-1; 7 nucleotides match TRBD1. The end of the DNA fits TRBJ2-7 better, so the J call may be wrong. The germline V gene encodes CDR1 ENHRY and CDR2 SYGVKD. The length of the CDR3 is 16 residues.

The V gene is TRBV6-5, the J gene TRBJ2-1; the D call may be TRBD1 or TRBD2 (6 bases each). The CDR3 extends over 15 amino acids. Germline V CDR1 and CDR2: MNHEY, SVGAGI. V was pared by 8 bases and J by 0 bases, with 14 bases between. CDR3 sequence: CASRVGGTSYNEQFF. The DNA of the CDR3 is TGTGCCAGCCGTGTGGGGGGCACCTCCTACAATGAGCAGTTCTTC.